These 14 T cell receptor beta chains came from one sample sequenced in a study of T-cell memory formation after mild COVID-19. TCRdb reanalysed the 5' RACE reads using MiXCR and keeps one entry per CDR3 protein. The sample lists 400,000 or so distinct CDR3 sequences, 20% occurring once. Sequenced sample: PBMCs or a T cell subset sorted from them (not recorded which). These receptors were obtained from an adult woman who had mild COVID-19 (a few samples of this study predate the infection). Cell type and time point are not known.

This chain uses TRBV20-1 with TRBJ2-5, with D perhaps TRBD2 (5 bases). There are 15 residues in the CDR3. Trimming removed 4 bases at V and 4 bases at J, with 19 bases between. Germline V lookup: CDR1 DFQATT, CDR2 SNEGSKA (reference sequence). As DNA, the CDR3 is TGCAGTGCTACACCCATCGGGGAGATTTTAGAGACCCAGTACTTC. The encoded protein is CSATPIGEILETQYF.

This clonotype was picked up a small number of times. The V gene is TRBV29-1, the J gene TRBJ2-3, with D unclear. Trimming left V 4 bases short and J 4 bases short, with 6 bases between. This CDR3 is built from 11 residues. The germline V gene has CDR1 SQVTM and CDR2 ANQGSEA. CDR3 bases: TGCAGCGTTGGACCAGCAGATACGCAGTATTTT. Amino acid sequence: CSVGPADTQYF.

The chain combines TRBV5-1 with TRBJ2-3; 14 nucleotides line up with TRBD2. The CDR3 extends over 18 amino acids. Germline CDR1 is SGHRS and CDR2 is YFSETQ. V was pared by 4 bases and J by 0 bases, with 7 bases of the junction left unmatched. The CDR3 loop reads CASSPRLAGGGSTDTQYF. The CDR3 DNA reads TGCGCCAGCAGCCCTCGACTAGCGGGGGGGGGGAGCACAGATACGCAGTATTTT.

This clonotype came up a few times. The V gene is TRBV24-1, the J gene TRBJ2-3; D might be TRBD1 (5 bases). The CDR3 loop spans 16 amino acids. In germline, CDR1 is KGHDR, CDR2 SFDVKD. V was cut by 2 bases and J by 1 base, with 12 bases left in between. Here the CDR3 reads CATSDSQGPRTDTQYF. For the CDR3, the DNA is TGTGCCACCAGTGATTCTCAGGGCCCCCGCACAGATACGCAGTATTTT.

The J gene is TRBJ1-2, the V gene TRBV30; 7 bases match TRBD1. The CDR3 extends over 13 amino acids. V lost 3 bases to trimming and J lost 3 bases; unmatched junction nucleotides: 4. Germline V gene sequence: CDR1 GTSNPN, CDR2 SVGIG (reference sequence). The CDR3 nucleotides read TGTGCCTGGAGGGGACAGAGCCACTATGGCTACACCTTC. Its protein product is CAWRGQSHYGYTF.

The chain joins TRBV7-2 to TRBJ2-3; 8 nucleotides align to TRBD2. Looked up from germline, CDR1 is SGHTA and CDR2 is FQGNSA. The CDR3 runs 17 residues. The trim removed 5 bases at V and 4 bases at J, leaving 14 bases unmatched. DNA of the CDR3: TGTGCCAGCAGCGCATCCGGGACTAGTCCTGTTGCAGATACGCAGTATTTT. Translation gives CASSASGTSPVADTQYF.

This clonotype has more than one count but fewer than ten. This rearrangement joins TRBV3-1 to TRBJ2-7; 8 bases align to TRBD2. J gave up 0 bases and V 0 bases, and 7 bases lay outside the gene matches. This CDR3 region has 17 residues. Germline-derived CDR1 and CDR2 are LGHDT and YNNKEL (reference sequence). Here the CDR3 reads CASSQEDEREYSYEQYF. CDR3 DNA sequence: TGTGCCAGCAGCCAAGAAGACGAGCGGGAGTACTCCTACGAGCAGTACTTC.

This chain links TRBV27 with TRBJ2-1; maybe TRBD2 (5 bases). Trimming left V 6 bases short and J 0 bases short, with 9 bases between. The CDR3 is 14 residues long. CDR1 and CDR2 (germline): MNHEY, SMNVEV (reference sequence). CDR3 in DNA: TGTGCCAGCAGACCCCGGGGCTCCTACAATGAGCAGTTCTTC. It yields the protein CASRPRGSYNEQFF.

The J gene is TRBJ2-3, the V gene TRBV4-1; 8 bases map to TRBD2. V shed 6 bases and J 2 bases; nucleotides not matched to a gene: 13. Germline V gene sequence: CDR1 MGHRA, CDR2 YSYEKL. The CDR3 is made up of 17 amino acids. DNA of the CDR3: TGCGCCAGCAGACCGCGGGGGAGCGGGGGCGACACAGATACGCAGTATTTT. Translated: CASRPRGSGGDTDTQYF.

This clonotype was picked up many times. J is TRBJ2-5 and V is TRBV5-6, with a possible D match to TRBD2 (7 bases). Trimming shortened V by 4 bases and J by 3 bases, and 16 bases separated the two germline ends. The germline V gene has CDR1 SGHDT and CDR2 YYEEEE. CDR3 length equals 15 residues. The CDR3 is CASSRMGGGEETQYF. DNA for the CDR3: TGTGCCAGCAGCCGTATGGGGGGGGGCGAAGAGACCCAGTACTTC. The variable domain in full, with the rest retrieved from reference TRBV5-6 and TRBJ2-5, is DAGVTQSPTHLIKTRGQQVTLRCSPKSGHDTVSWYQQALGQGPQFIFQYYEEEERQRGNFPDRFSGHQFPNYSSELNVNALLLGDSALYLCASSRMGGGEETQYFGPGTRLLVL.

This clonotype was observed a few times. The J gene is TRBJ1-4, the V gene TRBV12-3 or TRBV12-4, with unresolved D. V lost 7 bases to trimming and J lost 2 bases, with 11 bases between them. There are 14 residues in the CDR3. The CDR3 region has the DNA TGTGCCAGCACCCCTAGTAGGACTAATGAAAAACTGTTTTTT. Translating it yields CASTPSRTNEKLFF.

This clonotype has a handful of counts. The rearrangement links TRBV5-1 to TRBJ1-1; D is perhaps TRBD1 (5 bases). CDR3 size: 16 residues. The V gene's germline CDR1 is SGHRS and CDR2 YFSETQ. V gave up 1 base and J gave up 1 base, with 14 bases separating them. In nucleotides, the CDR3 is TGCGCCAGCAGCTTGTTAGGGCCAGGGTCGAACACTGAAGCTTTCTTT. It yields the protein CASSLLGPGSNTEAFF.

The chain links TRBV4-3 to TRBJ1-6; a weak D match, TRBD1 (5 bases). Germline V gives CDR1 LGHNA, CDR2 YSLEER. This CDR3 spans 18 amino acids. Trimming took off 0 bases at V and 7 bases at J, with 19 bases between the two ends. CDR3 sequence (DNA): TGCGCCAGCAGCCAAGATGGAGGGGAGTTAAGTGTAAATTCACCCCTCCACTTT. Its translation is CASSQDGGELSVNSPLHF.

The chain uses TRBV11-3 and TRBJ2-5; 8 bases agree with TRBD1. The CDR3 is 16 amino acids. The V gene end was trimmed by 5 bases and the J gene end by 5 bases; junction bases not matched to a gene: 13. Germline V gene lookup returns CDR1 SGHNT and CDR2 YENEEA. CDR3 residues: CASSMGQELRGETQYF. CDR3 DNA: TGTGCCAGCAGCATGGGACAGGAACTCCGTGGGGAGACCCAGTACTTC.